The 26 T cell receptor beta chains given below trace back to one sample, sequenced in a study of cytomegalovirus exposure and HLA in healthy donors. The PCR contained 60 Vbeta and 13 Jbeta primers. The protocol was immunoSEQ multiplex PCR, while the TCRdb copy is restricted to in-frame clones and leaves out a portion. The table lists 150,000 to 200,000 clones, roughly 80% of them singletons. Input material: PBMCs. These receptors came from a man between 45 and 60 years old in good health and CMV-seronegative.

In this sample, this clone turned up once. The chain combines TRBV6-5 with TRBJ2-7; D unresolved. Per germline, CDR1 MNHEY and CDR2 SVGAGI. There are 15 residues in the CDR3. Trimming removed 0 bases from V and 0 bases from J, with 9 bases in between. In DNA, the CDR3 is TGTGCCAGCAGTTACTCGATAAAACTCTCCTACGAGCAGTACTTC. It is translated as CASSYSIKLSYEQYF.

This chain connects TRBV23-1 to TRBJ1-6; perhaps TRBD1 as D (6 bases). TRBV23-1 falls under the ORF class, with uncertain function. This CDR3 has 18 residues. V dropped 0 bases and J dropped 5 bases, with 17 bases sitting between them. In nucleotides, the CDR3 is TGCGCCAGCAGTCAATCGATTCCGGGACAAATGAATAATTCACCCCTCCACTTT. This sequence encodes CASSQSIPGQMNNSPLHF.

The rearrangement links TRBV9 to TRBJ1-6; a weak D match, TRBD1 (6 bases). This CDR3 is built from 14 residues. Germline CDR1 and CDR2: SGDLS and YYNGEE. V lost 2 bases and J lost 13, with 16 bases in between. The DNA of the CDR3 is TGTGCCAGCAGCGTGGGGCAGGGGTGGAGTCCCCTCCACTTT. It translates to CASSVGQGWSPLHF.

The chain is built from TRBV7-9 and TRBJ1-5; D is unresolved. CDR1 is SEHNR and CDR2 is FQNEAQ in the germline V gene (reference sequence). This CDR3 is 18 amino acids long. V lost 5 bases and J lost 3, with 23 bases in between. CDR3 sequence reads: CASSPLQQRPGINQPQHF. The CDR3 DNA reads as TGTGCCAGCAGCCCTTTGCAGCAGCGCCCCGGGATCAATCAGCCCCAGCATTTT.

The chain joins TRBV2 to TRBJ2-3; 10 bases map to TRBD1. The CDR3 spans 14 residues. V shed 5 bases and J 5 bases; nucleotides not matched to a gene: 4. Germline V gene sequence: CDR1 SNHLY, CDR2 FYNNEI. The CDR3 loop reads CASSYDRGRDTQYF. In DNA form, the CDR3 reads TGTGCCAGCAGTTATGACAGGGGGCGAGATACGCAGTATTTT. Complete variable domain (other parts from reference TRBV2 and TRBJ2-3): EPEVTQTPSHQVTQMGQEVILRCVPISNHLYFYWYRQILGQKVEFLVSFYNNEISEKSEIFDDQFSVERPDGSNFTLKIRSTKLEDSAMYFCASSYDRGRDTQYFGPGTRLTVL.

The chain employs TRBV5-1 and TRBJ1-1; D might be TRBD1 (6 bases). Trimming cost V 0 bases and J 2 bases, with 14 bases left between them. The germline V gene has CDR1 SGHRS and CDR2 YFSETQ. The CDR3 loop spans 16 amino acids. CDR3 region: CASSLEGGLRNTEAFF. The CDR3 nucleotides are TGCGCCAGCAGCTTGGAAGGGGGATTGAGAAACACTGAAGCTTTCTTT.

The J gene is TRBJ2-2, the V gene TRBV19, with a weak D call TRBD1 (6 bases). V dropped 3 bases and J dropped 2 bases, with 10 bases sitting between them. Germline CDR1 and CDR2: LNHDA and SQIVND (reference sequence). The CDR3 covers 15 residues. CDR3 DNA: TGTGCCAGTAGTATCGGGACACGTAACACCGGGGAGCTGTTTTTT. Translating it yields CASSIGTRNTGELFF.

The genes are TRBV27 and TRBJ1-2, with D possibly TRBD1 on 6 matching bases. CDR1 is MNHEY, CDR2 SMNVEV, per germline (reference sequence). The length of the CDR3 is 13 residues. Trimming cost V 5 bases and J 4 bases, with 11 bases left between them. The CDR3 region has the DNA TGTGCCAGCAGTATTGGACAGAGCTATGGCTACACCTTC. The encoded protein is CASSIGQSYGYTF.

This rearrangement joins TRBV4-3 to TRBJ2-1; 11 bases fit TRBD2. CDR1 is LGHNA, CDR2 YSLEER, per germline. CDR3 length equals 16 residues. V lost 3 bases to trimming and J lost 7 bases; unmatched junction nucleotides: 8. The CDR3 DNA is TGCGCCAGCAGCCAGTATAGCGGGGGGGCCGGGAATGAGCAGTTCTTC. Protein: CASSQYSGGAGNEQFF.

The chain employs TRBV19 and TRBJ2-2; 9 bases line up with TRBD1. V lost 5 bases, J lost 4 bases, and 5 bases stayed unmatched. The CDR3 sequence is 15 residues long. Germline V gives CDR1 LNHDA, CDR2 SQIVND (reference sequence). This CDR3 is CASSLQGAGTGELFF. For the CDR3, the DNA is TGTGCCAGTAGTTTACAGGGGGCGGGCACCGGGGAGCTGTTTTTT.

CDR3 DNA sequence: TGTGCCAGCAGTTACGAAGGAAGGAGCACTGAAGCTTTCTTT. Its translation: CASSYEGRSTEAFF. The chain recombines TRBV6-5 with TRBJ1-1; D uncertain. V dropped 2 bases and J dropped 4 bases, with 11 bases sitting between them. This CDR3 comprises 14 residues. Germline CDR1 and CDR2: MNHEY and SVGAGI.

CDR3 sequence (DNA): TGTGCCAGCAGCAAAGGGGCGGGGGGGCCCGGCTACGAGCAGTACTTC. Its protein product is CASSKGAGGPGYEQYF. V usage is TRBV21-1 and J usage is TRBJ2-7; the tabulated D call, TRBD2, remains unverified against the DNA. TRBV21-1 is flagged as a pseudogene. The CDR3 extends over 16 amino acids.

The chain couples TRBV13 to TRBJ2-1; D may be TRBD1 (7 bases). The ends were cut back, 5 bases at V and 8 bases at J, with 16 bases in the middle. Germline values: CDR1 PRHDT, CDR2 FYEKMQ (reference sequence). The CDR3 has 14 residues. The CDR3 bases are TGTGCCAGCAGCCCGATAGACAGGGACTATGAGCAGTTCTTC. Translating it yields CASSPIDRDYEQFF.

This clone was observed a few times. V and J are TRBV5-1 and TRBJ2-3, with D perhaps TRBD2 (6 bases). With 3 bases removed from V and 1 base from J, the gap between germline ends came to 6 bases. The germline gives CDR1 SGHRS, CDR2 YFSETQ. The CDR3 loop spans 13 amino acids. CDR3 sequence (DNA): TGCGCCAGCAGCTGGGGGGGCACAGATACGCAGTATTTT. It encodes CASSWGGTDTQYF.

This chain uses TRBV7-2 with TRBJ2-7, with no clear D. The germline V and J ends were trimmed by 1 base and 0 bases, with 7 bases remaining between them. CDR3 size: 14 residues. From germline, CDR1 is SGHTA and CDR2 FQGNSA. The CDR3 sequence is CASSLGGNSYEQYF. Here the CDR3 DNA reads TGTGCCAGCAGCTTAGGCGGCAACTCCTACGAGCAGTACTTC.

This chain uses TRBV7-2 with TRBJ2-3, with 7 bases identical to TRBD1. CDR3 length: 15 amino acids. The germline V gene encodes CDR1 SGHTA and CDR2 FQGNSA. With 6 bases clipped from V and 2 bases from J, the junction kept 8 bases outside the gene matches. CDR3: CASRTGTVITDTQYF. Written as DNA, the CDR3 is TGTGCCAGCAGAACCGGGACAGTCATCACAGATACGCAGTATTTT.

The genes are TRBV2 and TRBJ1-4; D possibly corresponds to TRBD1 (6 bases). Germline V CDR1 and CDR2: SNHLY, FYNNEI. Deletions cut 7 bases from V and 6 bases from J, with 18 bases between. The CDR3 length is 15 residues. DNA for the CDR3: TGTGCCAGCACCCCCGGGGGGGCGAGACATGAAAAACTGTTTTTT. Translating gives CASTPGGARHEKLFF.

J is TRBJ2-1 and V is TRBV19; TRBD2 matches at 9 bases. CDR1 LNHDA and CDR2 SQIVND come from the germline V gene (reference sequence). J was trimmed by 4 bases and V by 5 bases; bases with no gene match: 6. The CDR3 runs to 15 residues. This chain's CDR3 is CASSLAGGLYNEQFF. CDR3 coding DNA: TGTGCCAGTAGTCTTGCGGGGGGGCTTTACAATGAGCAGTTCTTC.

This chain connects TRBV30 to TRBJ1-1; D gene uncertain. This CDR3 is 13 amino acids long. CDR1 is GTSNPN and CDR2 is SVGIG in the germline V gene (reference sequence). Trimming cost V 4 bases and J 1 base, with 10 bases left between them. CDR3 residues: CAWNRGGNTEAFF. The CDR3 coding sequence is TGTGCCTGGAACCGCGGCGGGAACACTGAAGCTTTCTTT.

V gene TRBV18 combines with J gene TRBJ2-5; D is possibly TRBD2 (5 bases). The CDR3 is 15 amino acids. Between the trimmed V and J ends, which lost 1 base and 4 bases, there was a span of 13 bases. CDR1 and CDR2 from the germline V gene are KGHSH and LQKENI. The CDR3 DNA is TGTGCCAGCTCACCACGATCAGGAGGCAGAGAGACCCAGTACTTC. Protein sequence: CASSPRSGGRETQYF.

V and J are TRBV7-2 and TRBJ2-1; maybe TRBD1 (6 bases). V lost 2 bases, J lost 0 bases, and 11 bases lay in between. This CDR3 is built from 16 residues. Per the germline V gene, CDR1 is SGHTA and CDR2 is FQGNSA. As DNA, the CDR3 is TGTGCCAGCAGCTTAAACGCAGGGGCCTCCTACAATGAGCAGTTCTTC. This gives the protein CASSLNAGASYNEQFF.

This sequence joins TRBV27 and TRBJ1-5; D is undetermined. V was cut by 5 bases and J by 7 bases, with 18 bases left in between. This CDR3 is 15 amino acids long. CDR1 and CDR2 from the germline V gene are MNHEY and SMNVEV (reference sequence). The CDR3 is CASSMDSHGWQPQHF. CDR3 DNA: TGTGCCAGCAGTATGGACTCCCATGGTTGGCAGCCCCAGCATTTT.

This clone was recorded a few times. The rearrangement joins TRBV5-1 to TRBJ1-1; D is ambiguous. The length of the CDR3 is 15 residues. The germline V gene encodes CDR1 SGHRS and CDR2 YFSETQ. V dropped 4 bases and J dropped 0 bases, with 13 bases sitting between them. CDR3 sequence (DNA): TGCGCCAGCAGCCAGGAGGAAGCATTGAACACTGAAGCTTTCTTT. This translates into CASSQEEALNTEAFF.

The chain links TRBV19 to TRBJ1-6; D might be TRBD1 (6 bases). V dropped 7 bases and J dropped 10 bases, with 20 bases sitting between them. The germline gives CDR1 LNHDA, CDR2 SQIVND (reference sequence). CDR3 length equals 15 residues. This CDR3 reads CASNSRTEGVSPLHF. The CDR3 nucleotides are TGTGCCAGTAACTCACGGACAGAGGGAGTGTCACCCCTCCACTTT.

The chain is built from TRBV7-2 and TRBJ2-7, with D perhaps TRBD1 (6 bases). Germline V gene lookup returns CDR1 SGHTA and CDR2 FQGNSA. The CDR3 extends over 15 amino acids. Trimming shortened V by 0 bases and J by 3 bases, and 12 bases separated the two germline ends. Here the CDR3 reads CASSLATQGNYEQYF. In DNA, the CDR3 is TGTGCCAGCAGCTTAGCGACACAGGGAAACTACGAGCAGTACTTC. Together with reference TRBV7-2 and TRBJ2-7, the CDR3 gives the full variable domain: GAGVSQSPSNKVTEKGKDVELRCDPISGHTALYWYRQSLGQGLEFLIYFQGNSAPDKSGLPSDRFSAERTGGSVSTLTIQRTQQEDSAVYLCASSLATQGNYEQYFGPGTRLTVT.

As for this clone: Relative to the germline gene, one junction end is altered; a read error may explain this. The chain is built from TRBV7-9 and TRBJ1-5; 8 positions agree with TRBD1. Germline-derived CDR1 and CDR2 are SEHNR and FQNEAQ (reference sequence). The CDR3 consists of 15 residues. The CDR3 DNA reads TGTTCCAGCAGCCCCGGACAGGGTGGCAATCAGCCCCAGCATTTT. Protein: CSSSPGQGGNQPQHF.